This T cell receptor beta chain is from a study of T cell responses to AZD1222 COVID-19 vaccine. V gave up 4 bases and J gave up 4 bases, with 13 bases separating them. The CDR3 is 14 amino acids. CDR1 and CDR2 (germline): SNHLY, FYNNEI. Sequencing used immunoSEQ multiplex PCR; TCRdb keeps in-frame clones, though not all of them. This table has about 130,000 clones, under 95% appearing once. This sample comprised peripheral blood, obtained on day 0 of AZD1222 vaccination. The clonotype comes from an adult in good health. V usage is TRBV2 and J usage is TRBJ1-2, with D perhaps matching TRBD1 (5 bases). The DNA of the CDR3 is TGTGCCAGCAGTGGACCCGGGACTCGCTATGGCTACACCTTC. It yields the protein CASSGPGTRYGYTF.